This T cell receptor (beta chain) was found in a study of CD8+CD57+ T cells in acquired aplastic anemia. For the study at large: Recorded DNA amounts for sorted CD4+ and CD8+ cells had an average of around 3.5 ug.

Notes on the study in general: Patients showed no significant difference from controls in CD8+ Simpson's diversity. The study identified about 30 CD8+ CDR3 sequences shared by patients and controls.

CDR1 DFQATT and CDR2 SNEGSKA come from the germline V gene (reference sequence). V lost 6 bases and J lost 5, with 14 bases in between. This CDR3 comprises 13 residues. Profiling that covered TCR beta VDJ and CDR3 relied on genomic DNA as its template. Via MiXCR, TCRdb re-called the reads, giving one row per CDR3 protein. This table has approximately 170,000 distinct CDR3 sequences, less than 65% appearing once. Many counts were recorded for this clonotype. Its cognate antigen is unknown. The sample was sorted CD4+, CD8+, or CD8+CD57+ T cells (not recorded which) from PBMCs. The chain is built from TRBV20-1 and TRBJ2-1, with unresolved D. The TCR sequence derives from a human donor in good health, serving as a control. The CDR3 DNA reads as TGCAGTGCAGGTCGTGGGGTTAACAATGAGCAGTTCTTC. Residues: CSAGRGVNNEQFF.